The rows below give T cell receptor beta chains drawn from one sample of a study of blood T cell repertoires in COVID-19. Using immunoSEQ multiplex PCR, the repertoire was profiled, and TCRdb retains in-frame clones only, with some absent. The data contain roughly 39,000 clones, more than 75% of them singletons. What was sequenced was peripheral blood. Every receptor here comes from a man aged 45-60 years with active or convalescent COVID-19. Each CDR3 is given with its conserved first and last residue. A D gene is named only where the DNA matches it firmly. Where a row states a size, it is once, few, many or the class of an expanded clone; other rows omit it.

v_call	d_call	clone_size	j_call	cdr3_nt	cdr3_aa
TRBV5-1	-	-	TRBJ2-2	TGCGCCAGCAGCTTGTTGAGGGAGAACACCGGGGAGCTGTTTTTT	CASSLLRENTGELFF
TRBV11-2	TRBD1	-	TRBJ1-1	TGTGCCAGCAGCTTAGTTATGGGACAGGTGAACACTGAAGCTTTCTTT	CASSLVMGQVNTEAFF
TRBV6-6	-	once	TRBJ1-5	TGTGCCAGCAGGTCACAGGGTGCCCCACTGCCCCAGCATTTT	CASRSQGAPLPQHF
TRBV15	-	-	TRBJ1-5	TGTGCCACCAGCAGAGATATGGCAGGGTCGAGGCAGCCCCAGCATTTT	CATSRDMAGSRQPQHF
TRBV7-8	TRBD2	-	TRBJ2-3	TGTGCCAGCAGCTTAGTGGGGCTAGCGGAGATTACGCAGTATTTT	CASSLVGLAEITQYF
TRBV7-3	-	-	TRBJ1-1	TGTGCCAGCAGCCGGGAGCCGAACACTGAAGCTTTCTTT	CASSREPNTEAFF
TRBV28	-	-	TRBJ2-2	TGTGCCATCTTACGGGGGAACACCGGGGAGCTGTTTTTT	CAILRGNTGELFF
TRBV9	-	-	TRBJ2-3	TGTGCCAGCAGCGTAGGGGTCCAGGGGTTGGATACGCAGTATTTT	CASSVGVQGLDTQYF
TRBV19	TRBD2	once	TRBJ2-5	TGTGCCAGTACCACGACTAGCGGGGGGGCGGAGACCCAGTACTTC	CASTTTSGGAETQYF
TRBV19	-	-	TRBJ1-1	TGTGCCAGTAGTCGAGCGGCGAGCAGGATGAACACTGAAGCTTTCTTT	CASSRAASRMNTEAFF
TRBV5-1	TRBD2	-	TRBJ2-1	TGCGCCCCCCGGGGGATCGGAGCGGGGGAAAACTCCTACAATGAGCAGTTCTTC	CAPRGIGAGENSYNEQFF
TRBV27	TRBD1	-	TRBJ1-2	TGTGCCAGCAGCCCACAGGGGCGTTATGGCTACACCTTC	CASSPQGRYGYTF
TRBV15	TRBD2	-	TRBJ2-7	TGTGCCACCAGCAGGGGTCTAGCGGGACGAATTAGCTCCTACGAGCAGTACTTC	CATSRGLAGRISSYEQYF
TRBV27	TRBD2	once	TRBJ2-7	TGTGCCAGCAGCCGGGGACTAGCGTCATCCTACGAGCAGTACTTC	CASSRGLASSYEQYF
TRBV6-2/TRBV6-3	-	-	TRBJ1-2	TGTGCCAGCAGTTACTCGTCAGGGATTGGCTACACCTTC	CASSYSSGIGYTF
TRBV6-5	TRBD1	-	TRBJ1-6	TGTGCCAGCAGGGCAGGGGGGAATTCACCCCTCCACTTT	CASRAGGNSPLHF
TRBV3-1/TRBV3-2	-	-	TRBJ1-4	TGTGCCAGCAGCCAGGGGGGGGCTAATGAAAAACTGTTTTTT	CASSQGGANEKLFF
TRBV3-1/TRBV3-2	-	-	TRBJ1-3	TGTGCCAGCAGCCCTCTTGGAAACACCATATATTTT	CASSPLGNTIYF
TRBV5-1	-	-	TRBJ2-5	TGCGCCAGCAGCTTTGGGACTGACCCTCACCAAGAGACCCAGTACTTC	CASSFGTDPHQETQYF
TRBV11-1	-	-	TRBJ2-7	TGTGCCAGCAGCTTACCGGCGAGGTCCTACGAGCAGTACTTC	CASSLPARSYEQYF
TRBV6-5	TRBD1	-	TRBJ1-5	TGTGCCAGCAGTATGACAGGGGGTCAGCCCCAGCATTTT	CASSMTGGQPQHF
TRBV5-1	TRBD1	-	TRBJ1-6	TGCGCCAGCAGCTTGGTGGGACAGGGGGCGCAAAGAGCCTCACCCCTCCACTTT	CASSLVGQGAQRASPLHF
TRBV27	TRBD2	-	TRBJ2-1	TGTGCCAGCAGTTTCGGACTAGCGGGGGGGGGTGAGCAGTTCTTC	CASSFGLAGGGEQFF
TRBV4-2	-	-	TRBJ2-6	TGTGCCAGCAGCCAAGATCACGGGTCCTCTGGGGCCAACGTCCTGACTTTC	CASSQDHGSSGANVLTF
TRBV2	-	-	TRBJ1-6	TGTGCCAGCACTTCCGACAGCAGTAATTCACCCCTCCACTTT	CASTSDSSNSPLHF
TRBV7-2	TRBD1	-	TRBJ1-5	TGTGCCAGCAGCTACAAACCAGGGACAGGGGGCAATCAGCCCCAGCATTTT	CASSYKPGTGGNQPQHF
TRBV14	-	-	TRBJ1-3	TGTGCCAGCAGCCTCGTCGGAGGGTTCACTGGAAACACCATATATTTT	CASSLVGGFTGNTIYF
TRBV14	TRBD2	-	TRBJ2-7	TGTGCCAGCAGCCAAGTTGGGACTAGTGCCTACGAGCAGTACTTC	CASSQVGTSAYEQYF
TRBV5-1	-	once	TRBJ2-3	TGCGCCAGCAGCTTGGACAGGGAGAATTCAGATACGCAGTATTTT	CASSLDRENSDTQYF
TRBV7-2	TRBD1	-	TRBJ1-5	TGTGCCAGCAGCCCCCTAGACAGGGCAAATCAGCCCCAGCATTTT	CASSPLDRANQPQHF
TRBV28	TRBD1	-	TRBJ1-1	TGTGCCAGCAGTTTAGACAGGGGTCGCGTTGAAGCTTTCTTT	CASSLDRGRVEAFF